This entry features one T cell receptor (beta chain) sequence. The antigen is not known. This record belongs to a study of vaccination and CD4 T cells after COVID-19. Study-wide results and caveats: The median SARS-CoV-2-reactive clonotype number increased from roughly 21 to 40, without statistical significance.

Sequenced with the Oncomine TCR Beta short-read assay was DNA taken from cultured CD4+ T cells. Via MiXCR, TCRdb re-called the PCR reads, giving one row per CDR3 protein. The sample lists approximately 7,000 distinct CDR3 sequences, approximately 40% seen once, with roughly a fifth in the top ten. Noted treatment: approximately 9-day PBMC culture with coronavirus spike peptide pools or control peptides (ViraFEST assay). The unexposed donor's CD4+ T cells were collected before the COVID-19 pandemic (2011-2018). Germline V CDR1 and CDR2: MNHNS, SASEGT. The CDR3 runs 14 residues. Deletions cut 0 bases from V and 11 bases from J, with 16 bases between.

The sequenced material came from CD4+ T cells from blood, cultured in vitro. The chain has TRBV6-1 and TRBJ1-1; TRBD1 might be the D (5 bases). This sequence originates from a human donor in good health. The CDR3 bases are TGTGCCAGCAGTGAAGCGCGGGGCAGGGTGATGGCTTTCTTT. Translated: CASSEARGRVMAFF.